These T cell receptor beta chains were read from a single sample in a study of blood T cells in healthy people across ages. TCRdb fed the 5' RACE reads into MiXCR, producing one record per CDR3 protein. The table records nearly 1 million distinct CDR3 sequences, just over 50% of them present only once. The sample consisted of blood. The receptors originated from an older woman in good health. Both conserved end residues are part of each CDR3.

j_gene: TRBJ2-7; v_gene: TRBV27; CDR3aa: CASSRPAGQNYEQYF
j_gene: .; v_gene: TRBV12-3/TRBV12-4; CDR3aa: CASSWGVAGYHEQYF
j_gene: TRBJ1-5; v_gene: TRBV5-8; CDR3aa: CASSLAVHSNQPQHF
j_gene: TRBJ2-3; v_gene: TRBV20-1; CDR3aa: CSATDPYRVAQYF
j_gene: TRBJ2-2; v_gene: TRBV3-1; CDR3aa: CASSQARVGAGELFF
j_gene: TRBJ2-7; v_gene: TRBV4-3; CDR3aa: CASSRDRQGYEQYF
j_gene: TRBJ2-7; v_gene: TRBV3-1; CDR3aa: CASSRPGAYEQYF
j_gene: .; v_gene: TRBV2; CDR3aa: CASTALEFGPYEQYF
j_gene: TRBJ2-5; v_gene: TRBV21-1; CDR3aa: CARRAGTACGETQYF
j_gene: .; v_gene: TRBV15; CDR3aa: CATSRDRGELEQYF
j_gene: TRBJ2-5; v_gene: TRBV5-1; CDR3aa: CASGLVVAGYQETQYF
j_gene: TRBJ2-5; v_gene: TRBV7-2; CDR3aa: CASSLAPLASYPCF
j_gene: TRBJ2-3; v_gene: TRBV6-5; CDR3aa: CASSYVEGGDTQYF
j_gene: .; v_gene: TRBV30; CDR3aa: CAWSVGKTYEQYF
j_gene: TRBJ2-7; v_gene: TRBV2; CDR3aa: CASWRGWRAHYEQYF
j_gene: TRBJ1-2; v_gene: TRBV15; CDR3aa: CATSRDLGTGNAYTF
j_gene: TRBJ2-5; v_gene: TRBV29-1; CDR3aa: CSVEERYNEQYF
j_gene: TRBJ2-7; v_gene: TRBV6-1; CDR3aa: CASSEWWAVATYEQYF
j_gene: TRBJ2-7; v_gene: TRBV20-1; CDR3aa: CSAGDNLSYEQYF
j_gene: TRBJ2-4; v_gene: TRBV7-2; CDR3aa: CASSLRRERGSQYF
j_gene: TRBJ2-3; v_gene: TRBV9; CDR3aa: CASSPGPRGPDTQYF
j_gene: TRBJ1-4; v_gene: TRBV7-9; CDR3aa: CASSPGGARGAAANEKLFF
j_gene: TRBJ2-4; v_gene: TRBV7-9; CDR3aa: CASSFGTNTYGQYF
j_gene: TRBJ2-1; v_gene: TRBV2; CDR3aa: CASRKGLAGYNEQFF
j_gene: TRBJ2-5; v_gene: TRBV24-1; CDR3aa: CATSDLPRDEQYF
j_gene: TRBJ2-1; v_gene: TRBV6-6; CDR3aa: CASSYASAGGNEQFF
j_gene: TRBJ2-1; v_gene: TRBV27; CDR3aa: CASTRGGRLAGGRYNEQFF
j_gene: TRBJ2-2; v_gene: TRBV29-1; CDR3aa: CSVPEQTNTGELFF
j_gene: TRBJ1-2; v_gene: TRBV6-5; CDR3aa: CASSYSARGLDGYTF
j_gene: .; v_gene: TRBV10-1; CDR3aa: CASSEGLSSYNEQYF
j_gene: TRBJ2-5; v_gene: TRBV27; CDR3aa: CASSSQGNEQYF
j_gene: TRBJ2-3; v_gene: TRBV28; CDR3aa: CASSSGSATGRTDTQYF
j_gene: TRBJ2-1; v_gene: TRBV9; CDR3aa: CASSTRGDNEQFF
j_gene: TRBJ2-4; v_gene: TRBV5-4; CDR3aa: CASSLFDQNIQYF
j_gene: TRBJ2-3; v_gene: TRBV7-3; CDR3aa: CASSSRPRGTSTDTQYF
j_gene: TRBJ2-7; v_gene: TRBV7-8; CDR3aa: CASNLAVAGVSFYEQYF
j_gene: TRBJ2-5; v_gene: TRBV6-5; CDR3aa: CASSFGAGGPSETQYF
j_gene: TRBJ1-5; v_gene: TRBV4-1; CDR3aa: CASSQAGDRPQHF
j_gene: TRBJ1-1; v_gene: TRBV16; CDR3aa: CASSQSFRTNTEAFF
j_gene: TRBJ2-5; v_gene: TRBV9; CDR3aa: CASSVAPSSLQETQYF
j_gene: TRBJ2-3; v_gene: TRBV28; CDR3aa: CASSRREFGTDTQYF